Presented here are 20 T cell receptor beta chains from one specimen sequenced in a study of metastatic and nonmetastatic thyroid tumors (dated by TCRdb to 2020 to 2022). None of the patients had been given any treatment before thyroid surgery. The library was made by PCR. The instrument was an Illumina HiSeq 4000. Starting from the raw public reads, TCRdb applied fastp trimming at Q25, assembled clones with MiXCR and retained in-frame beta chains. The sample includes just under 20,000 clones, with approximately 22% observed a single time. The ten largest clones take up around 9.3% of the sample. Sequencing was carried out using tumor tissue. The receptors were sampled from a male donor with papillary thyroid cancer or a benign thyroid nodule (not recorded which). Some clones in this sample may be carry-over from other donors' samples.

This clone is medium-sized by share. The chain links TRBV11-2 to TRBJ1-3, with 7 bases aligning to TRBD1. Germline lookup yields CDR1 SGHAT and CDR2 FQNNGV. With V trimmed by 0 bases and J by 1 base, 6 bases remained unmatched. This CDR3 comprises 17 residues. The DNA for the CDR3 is TGTGCCAGCAGCTTAGATTTTAGGACAGGTTCTGGAAACACCATATATTTT. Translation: CASSLDFRTGSGNTIYF.

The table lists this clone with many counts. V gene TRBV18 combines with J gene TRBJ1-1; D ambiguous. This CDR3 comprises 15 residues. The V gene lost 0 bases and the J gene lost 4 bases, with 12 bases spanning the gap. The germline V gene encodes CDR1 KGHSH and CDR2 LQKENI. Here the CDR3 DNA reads TGTGCCAGCTCACCACCTTATCCGGCAGGCACTGAAGCTTTCTTT. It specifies CASSPPYPAGTEAFF. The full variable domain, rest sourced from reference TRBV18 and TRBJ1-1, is NAGVMQNPRHLVRRRGQEARLRCSPMKGHSHVYWYRQLPEEGLKFMVYLQKENIIDESGMPKERFSAEFPKEGPSILRIQQVVRGDSAAYFCASSPPYPAGTEAFFGQGTRLTVV.

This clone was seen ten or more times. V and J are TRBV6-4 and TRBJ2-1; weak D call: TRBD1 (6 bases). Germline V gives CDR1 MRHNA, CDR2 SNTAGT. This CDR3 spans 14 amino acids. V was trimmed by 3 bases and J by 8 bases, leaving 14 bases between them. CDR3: CASSDSDEGDEQFF. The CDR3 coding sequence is TGTGCCAGCAGTGATTCGGACGAGGGGGATGAGCAGTTCTTC.

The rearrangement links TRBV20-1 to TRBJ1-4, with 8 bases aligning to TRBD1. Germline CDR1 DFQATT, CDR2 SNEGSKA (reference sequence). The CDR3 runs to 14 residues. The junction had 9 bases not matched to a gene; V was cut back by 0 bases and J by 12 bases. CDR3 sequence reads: CSARDSRGHAELFF. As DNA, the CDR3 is TGCAGTGCTAGAGATTCCAGGGGGCACGCGGAACTGTTTTTT.

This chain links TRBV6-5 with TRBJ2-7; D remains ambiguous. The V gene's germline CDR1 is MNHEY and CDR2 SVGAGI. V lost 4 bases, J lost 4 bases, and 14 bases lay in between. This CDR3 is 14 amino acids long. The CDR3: CASSSSGGKYEQYF. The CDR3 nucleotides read TGTGCCAGCAGTTCTTCAGGCGGCAAGTACGAGCAGTACTTC.

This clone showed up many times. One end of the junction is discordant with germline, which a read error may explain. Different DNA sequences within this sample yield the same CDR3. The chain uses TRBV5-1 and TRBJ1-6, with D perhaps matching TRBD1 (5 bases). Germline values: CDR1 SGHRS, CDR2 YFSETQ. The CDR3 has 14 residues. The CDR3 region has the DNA TGCGCCAGTAGCTTTCAGGGTGGGAATTCACCCCTCCACTTT. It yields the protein CASSFQGGNSPLHF.

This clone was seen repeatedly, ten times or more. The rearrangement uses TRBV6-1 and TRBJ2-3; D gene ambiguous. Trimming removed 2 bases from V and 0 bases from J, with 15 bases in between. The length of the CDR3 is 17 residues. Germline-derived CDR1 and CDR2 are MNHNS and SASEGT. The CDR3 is CASSEWWTGQSTDTQYF. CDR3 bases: TGTGCCAGCAGTGAATGGTGGACGGGCCAAAGCACAGATACGCAGTATTTT.

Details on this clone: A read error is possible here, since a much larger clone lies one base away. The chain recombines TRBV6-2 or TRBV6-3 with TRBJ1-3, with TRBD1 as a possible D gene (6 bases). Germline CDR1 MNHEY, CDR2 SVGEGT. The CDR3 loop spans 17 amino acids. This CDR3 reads CASSYVGGGHSVNTIYF. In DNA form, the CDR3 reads TGTGCCAGCAGTTATGTAGGGGGGGGGCACTCTGTAAACACCATATATTTT.

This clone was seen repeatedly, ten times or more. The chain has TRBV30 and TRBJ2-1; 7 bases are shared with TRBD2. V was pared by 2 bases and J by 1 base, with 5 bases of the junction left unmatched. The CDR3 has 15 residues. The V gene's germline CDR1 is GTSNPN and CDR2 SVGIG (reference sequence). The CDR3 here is CAWSPSSGSYNEQFF. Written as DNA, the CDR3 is TGTGCCTGGAGTCCCAGTAGCGGGTCCTACAATGAGCAGTTCTTC.

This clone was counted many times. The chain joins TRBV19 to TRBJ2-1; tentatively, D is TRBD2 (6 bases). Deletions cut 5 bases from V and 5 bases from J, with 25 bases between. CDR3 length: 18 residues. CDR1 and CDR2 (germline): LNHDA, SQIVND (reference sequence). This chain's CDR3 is CASSPHQASAHRNNEQFF. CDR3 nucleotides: TGTGCCAGTAGTCCCCATCAGGCTAGCGCGCACAGGAACAATGAGCAGTTCTTC.

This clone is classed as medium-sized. DNA for the CDR3: TGTGCCAGCAGTCCGCTCTGGGGGGGAAACGAAAAACTGTTTTTT. Protein product: CASSPLWGGNEKLFF. The gene calls are TRBV6-1 and TRBJ1-4, with D perhaps matching TRBD1 (5 bases). Deletions cut 5 bases from V and 8 bases from J, with 18 bases between. This CDR3 has 15 residues. The V gene's germline CDR1 is MNHNS and CDR2 SASEGT.

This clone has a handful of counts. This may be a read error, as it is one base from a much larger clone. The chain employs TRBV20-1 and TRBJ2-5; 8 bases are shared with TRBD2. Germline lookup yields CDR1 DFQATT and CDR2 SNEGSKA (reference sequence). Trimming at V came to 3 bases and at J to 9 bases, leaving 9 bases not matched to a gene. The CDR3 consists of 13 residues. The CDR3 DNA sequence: TGCAGTGCTAGTGAGCGGGAGTGGGAGGCCCAGTACTTC. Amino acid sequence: CSASEREWEAQYF.

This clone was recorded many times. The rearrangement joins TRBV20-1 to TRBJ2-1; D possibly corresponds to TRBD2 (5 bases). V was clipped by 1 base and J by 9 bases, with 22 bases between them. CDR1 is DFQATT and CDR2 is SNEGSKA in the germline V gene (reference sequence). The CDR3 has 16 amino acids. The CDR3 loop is CSARGGTSPASAEQFF. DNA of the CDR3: TGCAGTGCTAGAGGGGGAACTAGTCCCGCATCCGCTGAGCAGTTCTTC.

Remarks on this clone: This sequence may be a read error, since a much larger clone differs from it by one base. The CDR3 region is CPSSQDGRDTQYF. The CDR3 DNA sequence: TGTCCCAGCAGCCAAGATGGGCGGGATACGCAGTATTTT. This sequence joins TRBV4-2 and TRBJ2-3; no reliable D call. Germline CDR1 LGHNA, CDR2 YNFKEQ. The CDR3 is 13 residues long.

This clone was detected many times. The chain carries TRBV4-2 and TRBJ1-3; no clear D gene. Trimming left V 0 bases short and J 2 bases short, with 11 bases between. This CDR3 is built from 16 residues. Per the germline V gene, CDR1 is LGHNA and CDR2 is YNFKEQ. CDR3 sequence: CASSQEGGRTGNTIYF. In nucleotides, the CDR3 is TGTGCCAGCAGCCAAGAAGGAGGGAGGACTGGAAACACCATATATTTT.

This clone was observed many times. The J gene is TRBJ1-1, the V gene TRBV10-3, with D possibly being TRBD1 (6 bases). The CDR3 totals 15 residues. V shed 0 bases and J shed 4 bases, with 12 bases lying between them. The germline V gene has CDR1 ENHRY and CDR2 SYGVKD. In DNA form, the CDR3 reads TGTGCCATCAGTGAGTCGTGGGGGGCGCGCACTGAAGCTTTCTTT. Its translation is CAISESWGARTEAFF.

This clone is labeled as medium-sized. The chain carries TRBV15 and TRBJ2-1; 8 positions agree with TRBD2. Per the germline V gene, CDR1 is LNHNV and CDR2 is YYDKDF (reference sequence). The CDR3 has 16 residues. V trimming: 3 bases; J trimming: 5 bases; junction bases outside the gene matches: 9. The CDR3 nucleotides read TGTGCCACCAGCAGCGGGAGGGCCTTCGGGGACAATGAGCAGTTCTTC. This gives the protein CATSSGRAFGDNEQFF.

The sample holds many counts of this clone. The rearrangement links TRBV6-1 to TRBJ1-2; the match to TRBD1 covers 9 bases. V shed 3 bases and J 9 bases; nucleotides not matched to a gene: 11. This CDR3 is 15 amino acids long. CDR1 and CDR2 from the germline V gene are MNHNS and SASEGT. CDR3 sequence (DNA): TGTGCCAGCAGTGATAGGGACAGGGCTATTGTAAGCTACACCTTC. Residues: CASSDRDRAIVSYTF.

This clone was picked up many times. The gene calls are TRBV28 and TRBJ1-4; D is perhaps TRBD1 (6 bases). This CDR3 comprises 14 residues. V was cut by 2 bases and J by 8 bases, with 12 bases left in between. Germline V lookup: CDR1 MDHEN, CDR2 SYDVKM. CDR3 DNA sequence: TGTGCCAGCAGTTTAGTGGGGGCGCAGGAAAAACTGTTTTTT. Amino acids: CASSLVGAQEKLFF.

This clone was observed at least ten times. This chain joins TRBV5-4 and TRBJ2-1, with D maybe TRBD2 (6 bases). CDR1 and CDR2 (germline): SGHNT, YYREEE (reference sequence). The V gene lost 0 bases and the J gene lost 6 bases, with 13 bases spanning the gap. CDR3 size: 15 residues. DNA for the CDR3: TGTGCCAGCAGCTTGGGGCAGGGAGGTACCAATGAGCAGTTCTTC. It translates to CASSLGQGGTNEQFF.